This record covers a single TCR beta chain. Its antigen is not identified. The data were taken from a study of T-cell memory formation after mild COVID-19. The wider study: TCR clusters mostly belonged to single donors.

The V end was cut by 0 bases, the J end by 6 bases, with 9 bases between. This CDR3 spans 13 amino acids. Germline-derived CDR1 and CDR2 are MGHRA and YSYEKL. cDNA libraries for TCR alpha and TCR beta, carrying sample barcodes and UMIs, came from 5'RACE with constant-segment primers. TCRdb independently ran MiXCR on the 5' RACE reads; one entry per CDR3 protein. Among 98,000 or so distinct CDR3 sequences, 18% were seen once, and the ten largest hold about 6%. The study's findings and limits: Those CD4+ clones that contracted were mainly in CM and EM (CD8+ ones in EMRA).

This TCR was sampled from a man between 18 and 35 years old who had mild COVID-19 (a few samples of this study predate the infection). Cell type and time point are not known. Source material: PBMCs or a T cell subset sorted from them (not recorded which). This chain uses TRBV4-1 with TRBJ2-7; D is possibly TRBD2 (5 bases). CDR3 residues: CASSQDSSREQYF. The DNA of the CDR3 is TGCGCCAGCAGCCAAGATTCTAGCCGCGAGCAGTACTTC.